The T cell receptor (beta chain) under discussion was sequenced for a study of glioma-infiltrating T cells. Study as a whole: Dexamethasone exposure before glioma surgery was limited to six or fewer days. Sequencing aimed for 4.5- to 10-fold coverage of roughly one million peripheral T cells.

Broader study findings: Signature shared blood CDR3 motifs were enriched in low-divergence and depleted in high-divergence patients. Non-neoplastic patients had below-expected tissue-blood divergence, while all gliomas exceeded expectation.

Germline CDR1 reads LGHNA; CDR2 reads YNFKEQ. V gave up 4 bases and J gave up 0 bases, with 12 bases separating them. CDR3 length: 15 residues. TCR alpha and beta CDR3 regions were amplified from RNA using iRepertoire nested multiplex PCR. TCRdb independently ran MiXCR on the multiplex PCR reads; one entry per CDR3 protein. The data contain a few hundred thousand distinct CDR3 sequences, about two fifths of them singletons. Details on this clonotype: Antigen specificity is unknown.

Material: glioma tissue, nonneoplastic brain tissue, or PBMCs (not recorded which). The clonotype was recovered from a human donor with low-grade glioma or glioblastoma, undergoing nonglioma brain surgery, or in good health (not recorded which). J is TRBJ1-1 and V is TRBV4-2; no definite D call. The CDR3 loop reads CASSPSWALNTEAFF. In nucleotides, the CDR3 is TGTGCCAGCAGCCCCAGTTGGGCACTGAACACTGAAGCTTTCTTT.